The clone carrying this T cell receptor (beta chain) came up once. Its antigen remains unidentified. Trimming cost V 6 bases and J 10 bases; bases outside gene matches: 13. The CDR3 length is 15 residues. CDR1 is MNHEY, CDR2 SMNVEV, per germline (reference sequence). These data belong to a study of cytomegalovirus exposure and HLA in healthy donors. Study findings and constraints: Later on, a genetic analysis was performed. It linked a missense variant in DCLRE1C with V- and J-gene trimming of TCR beta.

The PCR used 60 Vbeta and 13 Jbeta primers. Generated by immunoSEQ multiplex PCR, the TCRdb table keeps only in-frame clones and is missing some. Among 110,000 to 150,000 clones listed, around 79% were seen once. This sequence was found in a woman aged 50 to 60 in good health and CMV-seropositive. The chain has TRBV27 and TRBJ1-4; 8 bases line up with TRBD1. Material: PBMCs. CDR3 region: CASSRSGQGRGKLFF. The CDR3 region has the DNA TGTGCCAGCAGCCGCTCCGGACAGGGAAGGGGAAAACTGTTTTTT.